One and the same sample provided the 21 T cell receptor beta chains below, sequenced in a study of blood T cells in healthy people across ages. With a J-beta primer mix and a sample-barcoded 5' primer, a second PCR ran roughly 6 to 11 cycles. In TCRdb, the 5' RACE reads were re-called with MiXCR into one record per CDR3 protein. In the table there are around 1,500,000 distinct CDR3 sequences, under 30% of which are singletons. The specimen was blood. The receptors were sampled from a woman aged 30 to 39 in good health.

The V and J genes are TRBV6-5 and TRBJ2-7; 7 positions agree with TRBD2. The assigned J gene may be wrong: the sequence end matches TRBJ2-5 better. Germline CDR1 and CDR2: MNHEY and SVGAGI. The CDR3 is made up of 15 amino acids. The DNA of the CDR3 is TGTGCCAGCAGGAGAGAGCGGGGCCGGGGGGAGACCCAGTACTTC. Translation: CASRRERGRGETQYF.

J is TRBJ2-6 and V is TRBV21-1; the table gives TRBD1 as D, unverified against the DNA. TRBV21-1 is a recognized pseudogene. The CDR3 consists of 16 residues. The CDR3: CASSGVTGIGANVLTF. The CDR3 nucleotides are TGTGCCAGCAGCGGAGTAACAGGGATCGGGGCCAACGTCCTGACTTTC.

With respect to this clonotype: Germline is not matched at one junction end, which may reflect a read error. V gene TRBV7-9 combines with J gene TRBJ2-1; the D gene is possibly TRBD2 (5 bases). The CDR3 sequence is 15 residues long. Germline V gives CDR1 SEHNR, CDR2 FQNEAQ (reference sequence). CDR3 amino acids: CASSSQPSSYNGQFF. The CDR3 region has the DNA TGTGCCAGCAGCTCCCAACCTAGCTCCTACAATGGGCAGTTCTTC.

This sequence joins TRBV11-2 and TRBJ1-3; the D gene is possibly TRBD1 (5 bases). The V and J ends lost 5 bases and 4 bases respectively, with 12 bases between them. Germline V lookup: CDR1 SGHAT, CDR2 FQNNGV. CDR3 length equals 14 residues. The CDR3 protein is CASSLGAGGNTIYF. DNA for the CDR3: TGTGCCAGCAGCCTAGGGGCTGGGGGAAACACCATATATTTT.

This clonotype was counted a few times. The rearrangement links TRBV27 to TRBJ2-1; 9 bases agree with TRBD2. The junction had 5 bases not matched to a gene; V was cut back by 6 bases and J by 5 bases. Germline CDR1 MNHEY, CDR2 SMNVEV (reference sequence). CDR3 length equals 14 residues. CDR3 nucleotide sequence: TGTGCCAGCAGCCCCGGACTAGCGAACAATGAGCAGTTCTTC. This codes for CASSPGLANNEQFF.

V and J are TRBV20-1 and TRBJ2-3; D perhaps matches TRBD1 (6 bases). Germline V gene sequence: CDR1 DFQATT, CDR2 SNEGSKA (reference sequence). This CDR3 spans 14 amino acids. CDR3 in amino acids: CSVPRDTSTDTQYF. The CDR3 DNA follows: TGCAGCGTACCCCGGGACACTAGCACAGATACGCAGTATTTT.

This clonotype was found a few times. V and J are TRBV3-1 and TRBJ2-6, with unresolved D. The CDR3 runs 13 residues. Germline values: CDR1 LGHDT, CDR2 YNNKEL (reference sequence). The V end lost 7 bases, the J end lost 1 base, and 5 bases lay between the germline ends. The CDR3 nucleotides read TGTGCCAGCAAAATTTCTGGGGCCAACGTCCTGACTTTC. The encoded protein is CASKISGANVLTF.

This clonotype was detected only a few times. This chain connects TRBV20-1 to TRBJ2-3; D uncertain. Per the germline V gene, CDR1 is DFQATT and CDR2 is SNEGSKA (reference sequence). V was shortened by 7 bases and J by 2 bases, with 13 bases between the two germline ends. The CDR3 extends over 13 amino acids. The CDR3 DNA follows: TGCAGTGTCGAGCGCGGAACCACAGATACGCAGTATTTT. It is translated as CSVERGTTDTQYF.

This clonotype was seen a few times. The chain uses TRBV29-1 and TRBJ1-1; D is perhaps TRBD1 (6 bases). The CDR3 covers 12 residues. In germline, CDR1 is SQVTM, CDR2 ANQGSEA. Trimming pared 7 bases from V and 2 bases from J, leaving 11 bases between. As DNA, the CDR3 is TGCAGCGGGCTGGGGGCCAACACTGAAGCTTTCTTT. Its translation: CSGLGANTEAFF.

This clonotype was detected ten times or more. This CDR3 is CASKLEAKNIQYF. As DNA, the CDR3 is TGTGCCAGCAAACTAGAAGCCAAAAACATTCAGTACTTC. The chain links TRBV2 to TRBJ2-4, with TRBD2 as a possible D gene (5 bases). Germline lookup yields CDR1 SNHLY and CDR2 FYNNEI. This CDR3 is built from 13 residues. V shed 7 bases and J shed 0 bases, with 7 bases lying between them.

For this clonotype: This may arise from a read error, as a much more abundant clone is one base away. In DNA, the CDR3 is TGTGCCATCAGTAACACAGCCGGCGACTACGAGCAGTACTTC. Translation gives CAISNTAGDYEQYF. This chain connects TRBV10-3 to TRBJ2-7, with unresolved D. V was shortened by 5 bases and J by 3 bases, with 14 bases between the two germline ends. This CDR3 is 14 amino acids long. Germline V lookup: CDR1 ENHRY, CDR2 SYGVKD.

This clonotype has more than one count but fewer than ten. The genes are TRBV24-1 and TRBJ1-4, with 7 bases identical to TRBD1. J lost 8 bases, V lost 1 base, and 9 bases had no gene match. This CDR3 has 16 amino acids. Germline V gives CDR1 KGHDR, CDR2 SFDVKD. The CDR3 sequence: CATSDFRQGEEEKLFF. CDR3 bases: TGTGCCACCAGTGATTTCCGACAGGGAGAAGAGGAAAAACTGTTTTTT.

This clonotype was counted between two and nine times. The rearrangement joins TRBV28 to TRBJ1-5; D is ambiguous. This CDR3 has 16 amino acids. Between the trimmed V and J ends, which lost 2 bases and 1 base, there was a span of 12 bases. Germline loops: CDR1 MDHEN, CDR2 SYDVKM. CDR3 nucleotide sequence: TGTGCCAGCAGTTTAGGTTGGATGTTGAGCAATCAGCCCCAGCATTTT. This gives the protein CASSLGWMLSNQPQHF.

This clonotype was seen ten or more times. The chain joins TRBV6-6 to TRBJ2-7, with TRBD1 as a possible D gene (5 bases). The germline V gene has CDR1 MNHNY and CDR2 SVGAGI (reference sequence). V dropped 1 base and J dropped 2 bases, with 12 bases sitting between them. This CDR3 has 15 residues. The CDR3 nucleotides read TGTGCCAGCAGTTACTTGGCAGGGTCGACCTACGAGCAGTACTTC. This encodes CASSYLAGSTYEQYF.

V and J are TRBV3-1 and TRBJ2-5; possibly TRBD2 for D (5 bases). V shed 0 bases and J shed 3 bases, with 20 bases lying between them. The CDR3 consists of 18 residues. Germline values: CDR1 LGHDT, CDR2 YNNKEL (reference sequence). The CDR3 region is CASSQDEVYGLREETQYF. The DNA of the CDR3 is TGTGCCAGCAGCCAAGATGAGGTTTACGGACTCCGAGAAGAGACCCAGTACTTC.

The CDR3 region is CSAAEAGLYNEQYF. The DNA of the CDR3 is TGCAGTGCTGCGGAGGCCGGTCTTTACAATGAGCAGTACTTC. The chain is built from TRBV20-1 and TRBJ2-4; a weak D match, TRBD2 (5 bases). This CDR3 is 14 amino acids long. Germline V gene data show CDR1 as DFQATT and CDR2 as SNEGSKA (reference sequence). Trimming cost V 5 bases and J 13 bases, with 24 bases left between them.

This clonotype was counted many times. This chain connects TRBV29-1 to TRBJ1-2; possibly TRBD1 for D (6 bases). In germline, CDR1 is SQVTM, CDR2 ANQGSEA. Trimming left V 6 bases short and J 4 bases short, with 12 bases between. CDR3 size: 12 residues. The CDR3 protein is CSVQRDTYGYTF. The CDR3 DNA is TGCAGCGTGCAACGGGACACCTATGGCTACACCTTC.

The V gene is TRBV29-1, the J gene TRBJ2-5, with TRBD1 matching over 10 bases. V trimming: 7 bases; J trimming: 0 bases; junction bases outside the gene matches: 2. Germline V gene data show CDR1 as SQVTM and CDR2 as ANQGSEA. The CDR3 sequence is 13 residues long. The CDR3 spells CSAGQGYQETQYF. DNA of the CDR3: TGCAGCGCGGGACAGGGGTACCAAGAGACCCAGTACTTC.

This clonotype was detected many times. The rearrangement uses TRBV2 and TRBJ2-7; 7 bases align to TRBD2. In germline, CDR1 is SNHLY, CDR2 FYNNEI. The CDR3 loop spans 11 amino acids. V gave up 8 bases and J gave up 4 bases; unmatched junction bases: 2. The CDR3 loop reads CASGREYEQYF. CDR3 bases: TGTGCCAGCGGGAGGGAATACGAGCAGTACTTC.

This chain links TRBV14 with TRBJ2-6; no clear D gene. CDR1 is SGHDN and CDR2 is FVKESK in the germline V gene. This CDR3 is 16 amino acids long. V lost 2 bases, J lost 0 bases, and 8 bases lay in between. The CDR3 protein is CASSQYGYSGANVLTF. The CDR3 coding sequence is TGTGCCAGCAGCCAATACGGGTACTCTGGGGCCAACGTCCTGACTTTC. The full variable domain, rest sourced from reference TRBV14 and TRBJ2-6, is EAGVTQFPSHSVIEKGQTVTLRCDPISGHDNLYWYRRVMGKEIKFLLHFVKESKQDESGMPNNRFLAERTGGTYSTLKVQPAELEDSGVYFCASSQYGYSGANVLTFGAGSRLTVL.

J is TRBJ2-7 and V is TRBV6-2 or TRBV6-3; no clear D gene. The V end was cut by 0 bases, the J end by 1 base, with 10 bases between. There are 15 residues in the CDR3. CDR1 and CDR2 (germline): MNHEY, SVGEGT. The CDR3 loop is CASSYSISQSYEQYF. The CDR3 DNA reads as TGTGCCAGCAGTTACTCGATATCACAGTCCTACGAGCAGTACTTC.